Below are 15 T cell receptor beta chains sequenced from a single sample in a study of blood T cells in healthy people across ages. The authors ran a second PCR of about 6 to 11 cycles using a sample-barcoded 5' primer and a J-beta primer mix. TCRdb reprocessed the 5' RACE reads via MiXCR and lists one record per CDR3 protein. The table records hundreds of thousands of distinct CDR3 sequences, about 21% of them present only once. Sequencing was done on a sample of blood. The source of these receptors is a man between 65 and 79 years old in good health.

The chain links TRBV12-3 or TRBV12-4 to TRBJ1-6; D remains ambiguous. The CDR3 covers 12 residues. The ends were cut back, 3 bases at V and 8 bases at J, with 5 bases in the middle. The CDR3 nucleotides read TGTGCCAGCAGTTTTGGTGATTCACCCCTCCACTTT. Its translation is CASSFGDSPLHF.

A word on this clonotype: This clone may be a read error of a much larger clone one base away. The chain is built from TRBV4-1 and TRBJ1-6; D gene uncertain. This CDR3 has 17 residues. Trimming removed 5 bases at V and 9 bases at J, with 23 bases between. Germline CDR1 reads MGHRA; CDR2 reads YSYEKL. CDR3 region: CASSSPLIGRNSSPLHF. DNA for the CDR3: TGCGCCAGCAGCAGCCCACTGATCGGCCGAAATAGTTCACCCCTCCACTTT.

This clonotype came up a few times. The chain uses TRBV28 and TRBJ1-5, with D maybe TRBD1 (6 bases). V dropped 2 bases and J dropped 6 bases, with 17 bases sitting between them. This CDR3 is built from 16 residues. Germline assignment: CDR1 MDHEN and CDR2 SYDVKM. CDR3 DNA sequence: TGTGCCAGCAGTTTAGTTTGGCAGGGGTTAGGTCAGCCCCAGCATTTT. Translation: CASSLVWQGLGQPQHF.

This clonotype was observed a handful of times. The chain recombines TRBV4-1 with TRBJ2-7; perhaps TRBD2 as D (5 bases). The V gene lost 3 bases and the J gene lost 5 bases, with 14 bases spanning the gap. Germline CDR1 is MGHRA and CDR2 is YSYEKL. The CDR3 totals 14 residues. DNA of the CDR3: TGCGCCAGCAGCCACCCCAGGACGGGGAACGAGCAGTACTTC. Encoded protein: CASSHPRTGNEQYF.

The CDR3 spells CSASAGGNEQYF. CDR3 coding DNA: TGCAGTGCTAGTGCGGGAGGGAACGAGCAGTACTTC. The chain recombines TRBV20-1 with TRBJ2-7, with TRBD2 matching over 9 bases. This CDR3 contains 12 residues. With V trimmed by 3 bases and J by 5 bases, 2 bases remained unmatched. Germline V gene data show CDR1 as DFQATT and CDR2 as SNEGSKA (reference sequence).

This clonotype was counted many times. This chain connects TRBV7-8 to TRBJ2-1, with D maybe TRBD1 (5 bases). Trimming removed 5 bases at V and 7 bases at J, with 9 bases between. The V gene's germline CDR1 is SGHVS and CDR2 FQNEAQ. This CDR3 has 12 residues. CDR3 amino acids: CASSAKGNEQFF. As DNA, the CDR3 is TGTGCCAGCAGCGCGAAGGGGAATGAGCAGTTCTTC.

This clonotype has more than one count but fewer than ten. Written as DNA, the CDR3 is TGTGCCAGCAGCGTAGGGCAGGCCTTTGGAGGAGAGACCCAGTACTTC. Protein sequence: CASSVGQAFGGETQYF. The chain couples TRBV9 to TRBJ2-5; D may be TRBD2 (5 bases). The CDR3 spans 16 residues. CDR1 is SGDLS, CDR2 YYNGEE, per germline. Trimming took off 0 bases at V and 4 bases at J, with 16 bases between the two ends.

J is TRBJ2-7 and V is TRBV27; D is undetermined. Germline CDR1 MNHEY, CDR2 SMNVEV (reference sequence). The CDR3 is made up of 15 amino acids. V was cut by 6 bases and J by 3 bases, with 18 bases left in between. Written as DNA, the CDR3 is TGTGCCAGCAGCCCCTCGTGGGCCGCTGACTACGAGCAGTACTTC. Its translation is CASSPSWAADYEQYF.

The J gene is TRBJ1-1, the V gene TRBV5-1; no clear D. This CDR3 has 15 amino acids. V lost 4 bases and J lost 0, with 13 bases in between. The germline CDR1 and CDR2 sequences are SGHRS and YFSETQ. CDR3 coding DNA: TGCGCCAGCAGCCCTATTGAGGGAATGAACACTGAAGCTTTCTTT. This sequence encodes CASSPIEGMNTEAFF.

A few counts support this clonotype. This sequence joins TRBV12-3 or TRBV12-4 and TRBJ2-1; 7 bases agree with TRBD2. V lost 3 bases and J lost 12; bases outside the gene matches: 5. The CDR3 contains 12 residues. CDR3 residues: CASSFSTGGQFF. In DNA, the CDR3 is TGTGCCAGCAGTTTTTCCACGGGAGGGCAGTTCTTC.

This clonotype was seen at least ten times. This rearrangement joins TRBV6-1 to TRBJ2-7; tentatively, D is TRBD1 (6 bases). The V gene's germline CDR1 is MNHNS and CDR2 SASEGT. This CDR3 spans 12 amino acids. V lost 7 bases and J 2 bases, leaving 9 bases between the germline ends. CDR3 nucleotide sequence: TGTGCCAGCACCGGGACAACCTACGAGCAGTACTTC. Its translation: CASTGTTYEQYF.

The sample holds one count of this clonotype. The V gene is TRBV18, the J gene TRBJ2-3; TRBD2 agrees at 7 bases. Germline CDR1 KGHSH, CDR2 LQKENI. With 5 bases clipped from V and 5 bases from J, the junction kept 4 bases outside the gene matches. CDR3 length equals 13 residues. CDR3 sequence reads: CASSRDYRDTQYF. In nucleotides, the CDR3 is TGTGCCAGCTCAAGGGACTATCGAGATACGCAGTATTTT.

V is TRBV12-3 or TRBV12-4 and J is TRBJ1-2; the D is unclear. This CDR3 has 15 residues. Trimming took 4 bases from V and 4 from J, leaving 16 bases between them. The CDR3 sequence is CASSWGTADLYGYTF. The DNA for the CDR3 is TGTGCCAGCAGTTGGGGAACAGCCGACCTCTATGGCTACACCTTC.

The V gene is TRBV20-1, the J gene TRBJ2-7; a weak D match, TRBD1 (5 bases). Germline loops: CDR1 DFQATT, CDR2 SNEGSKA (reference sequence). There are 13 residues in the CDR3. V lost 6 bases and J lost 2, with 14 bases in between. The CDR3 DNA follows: TGCAGTGCCCCGACAGTTATGGCCTACGAGCAGTACTTC. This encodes CSAPTVMAYEQYF.

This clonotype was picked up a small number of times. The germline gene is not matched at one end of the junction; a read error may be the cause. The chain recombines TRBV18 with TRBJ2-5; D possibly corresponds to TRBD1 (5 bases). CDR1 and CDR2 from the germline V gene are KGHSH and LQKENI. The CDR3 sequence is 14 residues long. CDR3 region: CASPPGPNQETQYF. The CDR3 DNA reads TGTGCCAGCCCACCAGGGCCTAATCAAGAGACCCAGTACTTC.